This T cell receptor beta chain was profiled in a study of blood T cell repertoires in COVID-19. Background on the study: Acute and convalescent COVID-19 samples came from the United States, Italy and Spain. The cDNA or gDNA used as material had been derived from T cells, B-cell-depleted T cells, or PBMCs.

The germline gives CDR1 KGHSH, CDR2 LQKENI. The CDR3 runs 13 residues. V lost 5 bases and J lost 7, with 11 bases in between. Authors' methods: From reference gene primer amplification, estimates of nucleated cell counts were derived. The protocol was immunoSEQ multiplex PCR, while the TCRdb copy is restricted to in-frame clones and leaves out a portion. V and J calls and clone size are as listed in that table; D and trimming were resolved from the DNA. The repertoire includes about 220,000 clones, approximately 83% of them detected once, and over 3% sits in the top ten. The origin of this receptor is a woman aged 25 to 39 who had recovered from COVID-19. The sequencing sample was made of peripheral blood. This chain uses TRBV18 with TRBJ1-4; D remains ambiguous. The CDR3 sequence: CASSLGRAEKLFF. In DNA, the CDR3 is TGTGCCAGCTCATTGGGGAGGGCTGAAAAACTGTTTTTT.